The 15 T cell receptor beta chains reported below all come from one sample, sequenced in a study of T cells after somatic rescue of genetic block. Repertoires were generated with immunoSEQ multiplex PCR, while TCRdb's copy carries only in-frame clones and drops some. The sample has about 68,000 clones, 80% to 95% seen once. Material: peripheral blood mononuclear cells (PBMCs). The receptors come from a man aged 35-49 years.

The J gene is TRBJ2-2, the V gene TRBV7-8, with D perhaps matching TRBD1 (5 bases). CDR3 length equals 16 residues. The V gene's germline CDR1 is SGHVS and CDR2 FQNEAQ. The V and J ends lost 5 bases and 2 bases respectively, with 15 bases between them. CDR3 sequence reads: CASSSTWTTNTGELFF. CDR3 sequence (DNA): TGTGCCAGCAGCAGCACCTGGACAACAAACACCGGGGAGCTGTTTTTT.

V is TRBV5-1 and J is TRBJ2-2, with D uncertain. Germline V lookup: CDR1 SGHRS, CDR2 YFSETQ. Between the trimmed V and J ends, which lost 0 bases and 3 bases, there was a span of 6 bases. CDR3 length: 14 residues. The CDR3 DNA reads as TGCGCCAGCAGCTTGGACCAGTACACCGGGGAGCTGTTTTTT. Translation: CASSLDQYTGELFF. The full variable domain, in which reference TRBV5-1 and TRBJ2-2 provide the parts outside the CDR3, is KAGVTQTPRYLIKTRGQQVTLSCSPISGHRSVSWYQQTPGQGLQFLFEYFSETQRNKGNFPGRFSGRQFSNSRSEMNVSTLELGDSALYLCASSLDQYTGELFFGEGSRLTVL.

The CDR3 DNA sequence: TGTGCCAGCAGCCAACTGGCTTTTGGGCAGTACTTC. Amino acid sequence: CASSQLAFGQYF. This rearrangement joins TRBV7-9 to TRBJ2-7; D is unclear. Germline V CDR1 and CDR2: SEHNR, FQNEAQ (reference sequence). V was clipped by 5 bases and J by 9 bases, with 14 bases between them. The CDR3 spans 12 residues.

V and J are TRBV7-3 and TRBJ1-2; D is ambiguous. Germline CDR1 and CDR2: SGHTA and FQGTGA. CDR3 length: 13 residues. V was clipped by 5 bases and J by 0 bases, with 7 bases between them. The CDR3 DNA is TGTGCCAGCAGCCCATTAGCTAACTATGGCTACACCTTC. Residues: CASSPLANYGYTF.

The chain recombines TRBV7-3 with TRBJ2-7; perhaps TRBD1 as D (6 bases). CDR1 and CDR2 from the germline V gene are SGHTA and FQGTGA. With 3 bases removed from V and 1 base from J, the gap between germline ends came to 7 bases. The CDR3 spans 13 residues. DNA of the CDR3: TGTGCCAGCAGCTTTGACAGGTCCTACGAGCAGTACTTC. It yields the protein CASSFDRSYEQYF.

This clone was seen only a few times. The chain has TRBV15 and TRBJ1-5; D gene ambiguous. This CDR3 has 12 amino acids. The V gene lost 5 bases and the J gene lost 7 bases, with 9 bases spanning the gap. The germline V gene has CDR1 LNHNV and CDR2 YYDKDF (reference sequence). The CDR3 is CATSPLGQPQHF. The CDR3 DNA reads TGTGCCACCAGCCCCCTGGGACAGCCCCAGCATTTT. Based on the CDR3 plus reference TRBV15 and TRBJ1-5, the full variable domain is DAMVIQNPRYQVTQFGKPVTLSCSQTLNHNVMYWYQQKSSQAPKLLFHYYDKDFNNEADTPDNFQSRRPNTSFCFLDIRSPGLGDTAMYLCATSPLGQPQHFGDGTRLSIL.

CDR3 protein: CASSFRRHYNSPLHF. CDR3 DNA sequence: TGTGCCAGCAGTTTTCGACGACATTATAATTCACCCCTCCACTTT. This chain uses TRBV27 with TRBJ1-6, with D unclear. The CDR3 length is 15 residues. Germline V gives CDR1 MNHEY, CDR2 SMNVEV (reference sequence). Between the trimmed V and J ends, which lost 3 bases and 4 bases, there was a span of 10 bases.

V is TRBV15 and J is TRBJ1-4; D might be TRBD1 (6 bases). The CDR3 covers 15 residues. Looked up from germline, CDR1 is LNHNV and CDR2 is YYDKDF (reference sequence). V was cut by 0 bases and J by 7 bases, with 12 bases left in between. The CDR3 here is CATSRDPTGREKLFF. DNA of the CDR3: TGTGCCACCAGCAGAGATCCAACAGGGCGTGAAAAACTGTTTTTT.

V usage is TRBV7-2 and J usage is TRBJ2-7; D may be TRBD1 (5 bases). The CDR3 extends over 14 amino acids. Germline V CDR1 and CDR2: SGHTA, FQGNSA. Trimming cost V 5 bases and J 0 bases, with 11 bases left between them. CDR3 protein: CASSKQQGSYEQYF. The CDR3 nucleotides read TGTGCCAGCAGCAAGCAGCAGGGCTCCTACGAGCAGTACTTC.

The CDR3 protein is CASSPAPPQSNQPQHF. For the CDR3, the DNA is TGTGCCAGCTCACCGGCCCCCCCTCAGAGCAATCAGCCCCAGCATTTT. The gene calls are TRBV18 and TRBJ1-5; D uncertain. V gave up 3 bases and J gave up 1 base, with 13 bases separating them. There are 16 residues in the CDR3. Germline V gene sequence: CDR1 KGHSH, CDR2 LQKENI.

The chain uses TRBV7-2 and TRBJ2-1, with a possible D match to TRBD2 (6 bases). V dropped 4 bases and J dropped 3 bases, with 16 bases sitting between them. The CDR3 is 16 amino acids. From germline, CDR1 is SGHTA and CDR2 FQGNSA. The CDR3 sequence: CASSSREAGIYNEQFF. CDR3 nucleotide sequence: TGTGCCAGCAGCTCCAGGGAGGCAGGGATCTACAATGAGCAGTTCTTC.

The J gene is TRBJ2-1, the V gene TRBV10-3; TRBD2 matches at 11 bases. The germline CDR1 and CDR2 sequences are ENHRY and SYGVKD. J lost 8 bases, V lost 0 bases, and 9 bases had no gene match. This CDR3 has 17 amino acids. CDR3: CAISESGSGGAIDEQFF. The CDR3 region has the DNA TGTGCCATCAGTGAGTCTGGTAGCGGGGGGGCCATCGATGAGCAGTTCTTC.

The gene calls are TRBV6-1 and TRBJ2-7, with D unresolved. V lost 2 bases, J lost 1 base, and 12 bases lay in between. CDR1 MNHNS and CDR2 SASEGT come from the germline V gene. The CDR3 has 15 residues. Here the CDR3 DNA reads TGTGCCAGCAGTGAACCAGGCAGCCCGTCCTACGAGCAGTACTTC. This translates into CASSEPGSPSYEQYF.

V is TRBV6-1 and J is TRBJ2-1, with 9 nucleotides matching TRBD2. Germline CDR1 and CDR2: MNHNS and SASEGT. The CDR3 spans 17 residues. The J segment lost 1 base and the V segment lost 2 bases, leaving 6 bases of the junction unmatched. CDR3 DNA sequence: TGTGCCAGCAGTGAATACGGCGGGGGGGATTCCTACAATGAGCAGTTCTTC. Translated: CASSEYGGGDSYNEQFF.

The chain uses TRBV2 and TRBJ1-4, with no clear D. The V gene lost 7 bases and the J gene lost 5 bases, with 17 bases spanning the gap. The CDR3 spans 15 residues. Germline CDR1 SNHLY, CDR2 FYNNEI. CDR3 in amino acids: CASNGKGGTNEKLFF. Written as DNA, the CDR3 is TGTGCCAGCAATGGGAAGGGCGGCACGAATGAAAAACTGTTTTTT. Filled out from reference TRBV2 and TRBJ1-4, the complete variable domain reads EPEVTQTPSHQVTQMGQEVILRCVPISNHLYFYWYRQILGQKVEFLVSFYNNEISEKSEIFDDQFSVERPDGSNFTLKIRSTKLEDSAMYFCASNGKGGTNEKLFFGSGTQLSVL.